Below are 20 T cell receptor beta chains sequenced from a single sample in a study of cytomegalovirus exposure and HLA in healthy donors. A multiplex PCR was run with 60 Vbeta primers and 13 Jbeta primers. The data were produced by immunoSEQ multiplex PCR, yet TCRdb's version contains in-frame clones alone and is incomplete. The sample includes 200,000 to 250,000 clones, about 84% of them seen just once. The sequencing sample was made of PBMCs. Source of these receptors: a human donor in good health.

This chain joins TRBV9 and TRBJ2-2, with TRBD1 as a possible D gene (6 bases). Germline V gives CDR1 SGDLS, CDR2 YYNGEE. V dropped 3 bases and J dropped 4 bases, with 7 bases sitting between them. CDR3 size: 13 residues. DNA for the CDR3: TGTGCCAGCAGCGCACAGGGCACCGGGGAGCTGTTTTTT. Encoded protein: CASSAQGTGELFF.

This clone appeared once. The CDR3 DNA reads TGCGCCAGCAGCCAACTAGCGTTGGGCACAGATACGCAGTATTTT. This gives the protein CASSQLALGTDTQYF. The V and J genes are TRBV4-1 and TRBJ2-3; D is perhaps TRBD2 (6 bases). V lost 2 bases to trimming and J lost 1 base, with 10 bases between them. The CDR3 loop spans 15 amino acids. From germline, CDR1 is MGHRA and CDR2 YSYEKL.

This chain joins TRBV5-4 and TRBJ1-2; 8 bases are shared with TRBD1. CDR3 length: 15 residues. Germline V CDR1 and CDR2: SGHNT, YYREEE (reference sequence). V shed 2 bases, J shed 6 bases, and the junction held 9 bases outside the gene matches. This chain's CDR3 is CASSFETGGFHGYTF. CDR3 sequence (DNA): TGTGCCAGCAGCTTTGAAACAGGGGGATTTCATGGCTACACCTTC.

V and J are TRBV6-6 and TRBJ2-2; 7 positions match TRBD1. Trimming cost V 6 bases and J 1 base; bases outside gene matches: 8. The CDR3 has 16 amino acids. Germline V gives CDR1 MNHNY, CDR2 SVGAGI (reference sequence). CDR3 loop: CASSRTGTENTGELFF. For the CDR3, the DNA is TGTGCCAGCAGCCGAACCGGGACAGAGAACACCGGGGAGCTGTTTTTT.

CDR3 nucleotides: TGTGCCAGCAGAAAAGACAGGGACTCCTACAATGAGCAGTTCTTC. As protein: CASRKDRDSYNEQFF. J is TRBJ2-1 and V is TRBV7-2; the match to TRBD1 covers 7 bases. Per germline, CDR1 SGHTA and CDR2 FQGNSA. CDR3 length: 15 amino acids. The V segment lost 6 bases and the J segment 0 bases; nucleotides outside the gene matches: 5.

V usage is TRBV30 and J usage is TRBJ1-2, with 8 bases lining up with TRBD1. CDR1 and CDR2 from the germline V gene are GTSNPN and SVGIG (reference sequence). The V and J ends lost 1 base and 10 bases, in that order; junction bases with no gene match: 5. The CDR3 consists of 12 residues. CDR3 residues: CAWSGQGLVYTF. The CDR3 bases are TGTGCCTGGAGTGGACAGGGGCTGGTCTACACCTTC.

The chain carries TRBV30 and TRBJ1-5; TRBD1 might be the D (6 bases). Trimming cost V 4 bases and J 5 bases, with 15 bases left between them. The CDR3 is 14 residues long. Germline CDR1 is GTSNPN and CDR2 is SVGIG (reference sequence). The CDR3 protein is CAWTQGQVYQPQHF. The CDR3 nucleotides are TGTGCCTGGACGCAGGGGCAGGTCTATCAGCCCCAGCATTTT.

This clone came up once. The chain couples TRBV19 to TRBJ1-2; TRBD1 matches at 8 bases. Germline V lookup: CDR1 LNHDA, CDR2 SQIVND (reference sequence). V gave up 9 bases and J gave up 5 bases; unmatched junction bases: 11. The CDR3 runs 14 residues. CDR3 nucleotide sequence: TGTGCCAGACTGGACAGGGAGTGGCTTTATGGCTACACCTTC. This translates into CARLDREWLYGYTF.

The chain couples TRBV7-3 to TRBJ2-1; 15 bases are shared with TRBD2. With V trimmed by 1 base and J by 10 bases, 2 bases remained unmatched. Germline values: CDR1 SGHTA, CDR2 FQGTGA. The CDR3 has 15 amino acids. The CDR3 region is CASSLMGLAGGEQFF. CDR3 nucleotides: TGTGCCAGCAGCTTAATGGGACTAGCGGGAGGCGAGCAGTTCTTC.

This chain connects TRBV7-2 to TRBJ2-3; D not certain. Deletions cut 2 bases from V and 5 bases from J, with 2 bases between. The CDR3 is made up of 11 amino acids. Germline values: CDR1 SGHTA, CDR2 FQGNSA. This CDR3 reads CASSLRDTQYF. As DNA, the CDR3 is TGTGCCAGCAGCTTACGAGATACGCAGTATTTT. Complete variable domain (other parts from reference TRBV7-2 and TRBJ2-3): GAGVSQSPSNKVTEKGKDVELRCDPISGHTALYWYRQSLGQGLEFLIYFQGNSAPDKSGLPSDRFSAERTGGSVSTLTIQRTQQEDSAVYLCASSLRDTQYFGPGTRLTVL.

This rearrangement joins TRBV5-1 to TRBJ2-3; 9 nucleotides line up with TRBD1. The CDR3 consists of 15 residues. Germline V gives CDR1 SGHRS, CDR2 YFSETQ. Trimming cost V 3 bases and J 4 bases; bases outside gene matches: 6. Here the CDR3 DNA reads TGCGCCAGCAGCTCTCCGGGACAGGGATCAGATACGCAGTATTTT. Translated: CASSSPGQGSDTQYF.

This chain connects TRBV6-1 to TRBJ1-1, with D possibly TRBD1 on 6 matching bases. CDR1 is MNHNS and CDR2 is SASEGT in the germline V gene. V was clipped by 0 bases and J by 4 bases, with 12 bases between them. The CDR3 totals 15 residues. The CDR3: CASSEAGGASTEAFF. The CDR3 coding sequence is TGTGCCAGCAGTGAAGCTGGGGGGGCAAGCACTGAAGCTTTCTTT.

The CDR3 spells CASSFTSGPYEQYF. CDR3 DNA: TGTGCCAGCAGCTTCACTAGCGGTCCCTACGAGCAGTACTTC. J is TRBJ2-7 and V is TRBV11-2; 8 bases fit TRBD2. Germline V gives CDR1 SGHAT, CDR2 FQNNGV. CDR3 length equals 14 residues. Germline trimming cut 3 bases from V and 2 bases from J; bases unmatched to any gene: 3. The complete variable domain, with remaining parts taken from reference TRBV11-2 and TRBJ2-7, reads EAGVAQSPRYKIIEKRQSVAFWCNPISGHATLYWYQQILGQGPKLLIQFQNNGVVDDSQLPKDRFSAERLKGVDSTLKIQPAKLEDSAVYLCASSFTSGPYEQYFGPGTRLTVT.

The chain couples TRBV7-3 to TRBJ2-3; 10 bases match TRBD2. The CDR3 is 16 amino acids. Germline CDR1 and CDR2: SGHTA and FQGTGA. V trimming: 1 base; J trimming: 1 base; junction bases outside the gene matches: 2. The CDR3 here is CASSLRSGRGTDTQYF. The CDR3 bases are TGTGCCAGCAGCTTAAGAAGCGGGAGGGGCACAGATACGCAGTATTTT.

Notes on this clone: This specimen includes other DNA sequences encoding the same CDR3. The DNA for the CDR3 is TGTGCCAGCTCACCAGATCGGGATCAGCCCCAGCATTTT. It specifies CASSPDRDQPQHF. The rearrangement uses TRBV18 and TRBJ1-5; no clear D gene. Germline assignment: CDR1 KGHSH and CDR2 LQKENI. V lost 2 bases, J lost 5 bases, and 7 bases lay in between. The CDR3 sequence is 13 residues long.

The chain is built from TRBV6-1 and TRBJ2-3; 11 positions agree with TRBD2. Germline CDR1 and CDR2: MNHNS and SASEGT. Trimming at V came to 4 bases and at J to 4 bases, leaving 4 bases not matched to a gene. The CDR3 totals 15 residues. As DNA, the CDR3 is TGTGCCAGCAGTGGTTTAGCGGGAGGGTCAGATACGCAGTATTTT. Protein product: CASSGLAGGSDTQYF.

This clone was picked up a small number of times. This chain connects TRBV6-6 to TRBJ2-7; possibly TRBD2 for D (6 bases). Trimming left V 7 bases short and J 2 bases short, with 15 bases between. Per the germline V gene, CDR1 is MNHNY and CDR2 is SVGAGI (reference sequence). The CDR3 has 14 amino acids. CDR3 coding DNA: TGTGCCAGCACCATGGAGGGATTAACCTACGAGCAGTACTTC. Its translation: CASTMEGLTYEQYF.

The chain joins TRBV14 to TRBJ2-5; D not resolved. V lost 4 bases to trimming and J lost 5 bases, with 11 bases between them. Germline-derived CDR1 and CDR2 are SGHDN and FVKESK. The CDR3 runs 13 residues. CDR3 amino acids: CASSPMVAETQYF. Written as DNA, the CDR3 is TGTGCCAGCAGCCCAATGGTTGCGGAGACCCAGTACTTC. The whole variable domain, remainder taken from reference TRBV14 and TRBJ2-5, is EAGVTQFPSHSVIEKGQTVTLRCDPISGHDNLYWYRRVMGKEIKFLLHFVKESKQDESGMPNNRFLAERTGGTYSTLKVQPAELEDSGVYFCASSPMVAETQYFGPGTRLLVL.

This clone was seen only once. The chain carries TRBV19 and TRBJ2-7; a weak D match, TRBD1 (5 bases). Trimming removed 4 bases at V and 7 bases at J, with 20 bases between. This CDR3 has 15 amino acids. In germline, CDR1 is LNHDA, CDR2 SQIVND (reference sequence). CDR3 coding DNA: TGTGCCAGTAGTAGGTCAGGGCCCGATCTACGAGAGCAGTACTTC. The encoded protein is CASSRSGPDLREQYF.

V and J are TRBV4-2 and TRBJ2-3; 11 bases match TRBD1. Germline V gene lookup returns CDR1 LGHNA and CDR2 YNFKEQ. The length of the CDR3 is 17 residues. Trimming at V came to 0 bases and at J to 2 bases, leaving 4 bases not matched to a gene. The CDR3 spells CASSQDGTGGFTDTQYF. As DNA, the CDR3 is TGTGCCAGCAGCCAAGACGGGACAGGGGGATTCACAGATACGCAGTATTTT.